Listed below are T cell receptor beta chains from one sample, sequenced in a study of blood T cell repertoires in COVID-19. Measured with immunoSEQ multiplex PCR; TCRdb has only the in-frame clones, and not every one. The data hold tens of thousands of clones, with 70% to 75% observed a single time. The specimen was peripheral blood. Receptors originate from a man in his 70s with acute or convalescent COVID-19. Both conserved end residues are part of each CDR3. Fields, in order: J gene, CDR3 length, D gene, clone size, V gene, CDR3 protein, CDR3 DNA. D genes are given only for firm matches. Size is stated for part of the rows, as once, few or many counts, or as a class when the clone is expanded.

TRBJ1-1 | 11 | NA | NA | TRBV20-1 | CSAPMNTEAFF | TGCAGTGCTCCAATGAACACTGAAGCTTTCTTT
TRBJ1-5 | 15 | TRBD1 | NA | TRBV19 | CASSQGEEGNQPQHF | TGTGCCAGTAGTCAGGGGGAAGAGGGCAATCAGCCCCAGCATTTT
TRBJ1-2 | 17 | TRBD1 | NA | TRBV27 | CASSPISPGQGIYGYTF | TGTGCCAGCAGTCCCATCTCTCCGGGACAGGGAATCTATGGCTACACCTTC
TRBJ1-4 | 14 | NA | NA | TRBV7-9 | CASSSQVFSEKLFF | TGTGCCAGCAGCTCACAGGTCTTTTCTGAAAAACTGTTTTTT
TRBJ2-1 | 15 | NA | NA | TRBV7-2 | CASSRASDSYNEQFF | TGTGCCAGCAGCCGGGCTAGCGACTCCTACAATGAGCAGTTCTTC
TRBJ2-1 | 16 | TRBD1 | NA | TRBV27 | CASSLSMAGGFNEQFF | TGTGCCAGCAGTTTATCGATGGCAGGGGGTTTCAATGAGCAGTTCTTC
TRBJ2-5 | 16 | NA | NA | TRBV2 | CARSVKRDTFRETQYF | TGTGCCCGATCTGTCAAGAGGGACACCTTCCGAGAGACCCAGTACTTC
TRBJ2-5 | 16 | TRBD2 | few | TRBV5-1 | CASSLGTSGDQETQYF | TGCGCCAGCAGCCTAGGGACTAGCGGGGACCAAGAGACCCAGTACTTC
TRBJ1-5 | 16 | TRBD1 | NA | TRBV6-2/TRBV6-3 | CASSYTQGRRNQPQHF | TGTGCCAGCAGTTACACACAGGGGCGGCGCAATCAGCCCCAGCATTTT
TRBJ2-5 | 15 | TRBD2 | NA | TRBV19 | CASSPTSGNPRTQYF | TGTGCCAGTAGTCCTACTAGCGGGAACCCCAGGACCCAGTACTTC
TRBJ2-1 | 13 | TRBD2 | NA | TRBV7-8 | CASSTGTSGSVFF | TGTGCCAGCAGCACTGGGACTAGCGGGAGTGTGTTCTTC
TRBJ2-7 | 13 | TRBD2 | NA | TRBV29-1 | CSGGLAGGREQYF | TGCAGCGGGGGACTAGCGGGAGGAAGGGAGCAGTACTTC
TRBJ2-2 | 15 | TRBD2 | NA | TRBV18 | CASSPLAGETGELFF | TGTGCCAGCTCTCCCCTAGCGGGAGAGACCGGGGAGCTGTTTTTT
TRBJ1-2 | 11 | NA | few | TRBV29-1 | CSVTENYGYTF | TGCAGCGTGACAGAAAACTATGGCTACACCTTC
TRBJ1-5 | 13 | NA | NA | TRBV19 | CASSPLIDQPQHF | TGTGCCAGTAGTCCCCTCATAGATCAGCCCCAGCATTTT
TRBJ2-5 | 15 | TRBD1 | NA | TRBV29-1 | CSARVGGGLGETQYF | TGCAGCGCCCGGGTAGGGGGCGGGTTAGGAGAGACCCAGTACTTC
TRBJ1-6 | 12 | NA | NA | TRBV6-5 | CASSPTRAPLHF | TGTGCCAGCAGTCCCACGCGGGCACCCCTCCACTTT
TRBJ1-1 | 14 | TRBD1 | NA | TRBV7-9 | CASSLLQGGTEAFF | TGTGCCAGCAGCCTATTACAGGGGGGCACTGAAGCTTTCTTT
TRBJ2-3 | 16 | TRBD2 | NA | TRBV6-6 | CASSHATLAGRDTQYF | TGTGCCAGCAGTCACGCCACTTTAGCGGGGAGGGATACGCAGTATTTT
TRBJ2-2 | 17 | NA | NA | TRBV4-1 | CASSAPRGGSDTGELFF | TGCGCCAGCAGCGCCCCTAGGGGAGGCAGCGACACCGGGGAGCTGTTTTTT
TRBJ1-3 | 14 | NA | NA | TRBV7-8 | CASSLTGNGNTIYF | TGTGCCAGCAGCTTAACGGGGAACGGAAACACCATATATTTT
TRBJ2-1 | 13 | NA | NA | TRBV7-3 | CASSLGSYNEQFF | TGTGCCAGCAGCTTAGGCAGCTACAATGAGCAGTTCTTC
TRBJ1-2 | 15 | NA | NA | TRBV11-2 | CASSSPPTGNYGYTF | TGTGCCAGCAGCTCCCCTCCCACGGGGAACTATGGCTACACCTTC
TRBJ2-3 | 17 | TRBD2 | NA | TRBV7-6 | CASSLTGLAGSTDTQYF | TGTGCCAGCAGCTTGACCGGACTAGCGGGGAGCACAGATACGCAGTATTTT
TRBJ1-6 | 17 | TRBD1 | NA | TRBV19 | CASSIVQGPRLDSPLHF | TGTGCCAGTAGTATAGTACAGGGGCCTCGATTGGATTCACCCCTCCACTTT
TRBJ2-2 | 15 | NA | NA | TRBV14 | CASSPTQAYTGELFF | TGTGCCAGCAGCCCTACCCAGGCGTACACCGGGGAGCTGTTTTTT
TRBJ2-3 | 13 | NA | NA | TRBV5-8 | CASNRQVTDTQYF | TGTGCCAGCAATCGACAGGTCACAGATACGCAGTATTTT
TRBJ1-4 | 14 | NA | NA | TRBV5-1 | CASSLGATNEKLFF | TGCGCCAGCAGCTTGGGAGCAACTAATGAAAAACTGTTTTTT
TRBJ1-3 | 13 | NA | NA | TRBV6-5 | CASRPSSGNTIYF | TGTGCCAGCCGACCTAGCTCTGGAAACACCATATATTTT
TRBJ1-5 | 16 | TRBD1 | NA | TRBV4-1 | CASSQPPGQGSQPQHF | TGCGCCAGCAGCCAACCCCCGGGACAGGGGAGTCAGCCCCAGCATTTT
TRBJ2-1 | 14 | NA | NA | TRBV7-8 | CASSREAASDEQFF | TGTGCCAGCAGCAGGGAGGCGGCTAGCGATGAGCAGTTCTTC
TRBJ1-5 | 16 | TRBD1 | NA | TRBV10-2 | CASREGRTGVDQPQHF | TGCGCCAGCAGGGAGGGCAGGACAGGGGTTGATCAGCCCCAGCATTTT
TRBJ2-5 | 17 | TRBD1 | NA | TRBV19 | CASTAGQGAKVQETQYF | TGTGCCAGTACCGCTGGACAGGGGGCGAAGGTACAAGAGACCCAGTACTTC
TRBJ1-2 | 17 | TRBD1 | NA | TRBV6-4 | CASSPGTGIRTNYGYTF | TGTGCCAGCAGTCCCGGGACAGGGATCAGGACGAACTATGGCTACACCTTC
TRBJ1-5 | 14 | NA | NA | TRBV6-2/TRBV6-3 | CASSYQSSRWPQHF | TGTGCCAGCAGTTACCAAAGTTCCCGGTGGCCCCAGCATTTT
TRBJ2-1 | 15 | TRBD2 | NA | TRBV7-3 | CASSLAASSYNEQFF | TGTGCCAGCAGCCTAGCGGCCAGCTCCTACAATGAGCAGTTCTTC
TRBJ2-5 | 15 | TRBD2 | NA | TRBV7-6 | CASSARAGARETQYF | TGTGCCAGCAGCGCGCGGGCGGGAGCCAGAGAGACCCAGTACTTC
TRBJ1-2 | 16 | NA | NA | TRBV6-5 | CASSSGSDSVDYGYTF | TGTGCCAGCAGTTCCGGATCCGACTCGGTGGACTATGGCTACACCTTC
TRBJ2-5 | 13 | NA | NA | TRBV28 | CASSDAGTETQYF | TGTGCCAGCAGCGACGCGGGGACGGAGACCCAGTACTTC
TRBJ1-6 | 14 | NA | NA | TRBV28 | CASSVQGTNSPLHF | TGTGCCAGCAGTGTGCAGGGTACAAATTCACCCCTCCACTTT